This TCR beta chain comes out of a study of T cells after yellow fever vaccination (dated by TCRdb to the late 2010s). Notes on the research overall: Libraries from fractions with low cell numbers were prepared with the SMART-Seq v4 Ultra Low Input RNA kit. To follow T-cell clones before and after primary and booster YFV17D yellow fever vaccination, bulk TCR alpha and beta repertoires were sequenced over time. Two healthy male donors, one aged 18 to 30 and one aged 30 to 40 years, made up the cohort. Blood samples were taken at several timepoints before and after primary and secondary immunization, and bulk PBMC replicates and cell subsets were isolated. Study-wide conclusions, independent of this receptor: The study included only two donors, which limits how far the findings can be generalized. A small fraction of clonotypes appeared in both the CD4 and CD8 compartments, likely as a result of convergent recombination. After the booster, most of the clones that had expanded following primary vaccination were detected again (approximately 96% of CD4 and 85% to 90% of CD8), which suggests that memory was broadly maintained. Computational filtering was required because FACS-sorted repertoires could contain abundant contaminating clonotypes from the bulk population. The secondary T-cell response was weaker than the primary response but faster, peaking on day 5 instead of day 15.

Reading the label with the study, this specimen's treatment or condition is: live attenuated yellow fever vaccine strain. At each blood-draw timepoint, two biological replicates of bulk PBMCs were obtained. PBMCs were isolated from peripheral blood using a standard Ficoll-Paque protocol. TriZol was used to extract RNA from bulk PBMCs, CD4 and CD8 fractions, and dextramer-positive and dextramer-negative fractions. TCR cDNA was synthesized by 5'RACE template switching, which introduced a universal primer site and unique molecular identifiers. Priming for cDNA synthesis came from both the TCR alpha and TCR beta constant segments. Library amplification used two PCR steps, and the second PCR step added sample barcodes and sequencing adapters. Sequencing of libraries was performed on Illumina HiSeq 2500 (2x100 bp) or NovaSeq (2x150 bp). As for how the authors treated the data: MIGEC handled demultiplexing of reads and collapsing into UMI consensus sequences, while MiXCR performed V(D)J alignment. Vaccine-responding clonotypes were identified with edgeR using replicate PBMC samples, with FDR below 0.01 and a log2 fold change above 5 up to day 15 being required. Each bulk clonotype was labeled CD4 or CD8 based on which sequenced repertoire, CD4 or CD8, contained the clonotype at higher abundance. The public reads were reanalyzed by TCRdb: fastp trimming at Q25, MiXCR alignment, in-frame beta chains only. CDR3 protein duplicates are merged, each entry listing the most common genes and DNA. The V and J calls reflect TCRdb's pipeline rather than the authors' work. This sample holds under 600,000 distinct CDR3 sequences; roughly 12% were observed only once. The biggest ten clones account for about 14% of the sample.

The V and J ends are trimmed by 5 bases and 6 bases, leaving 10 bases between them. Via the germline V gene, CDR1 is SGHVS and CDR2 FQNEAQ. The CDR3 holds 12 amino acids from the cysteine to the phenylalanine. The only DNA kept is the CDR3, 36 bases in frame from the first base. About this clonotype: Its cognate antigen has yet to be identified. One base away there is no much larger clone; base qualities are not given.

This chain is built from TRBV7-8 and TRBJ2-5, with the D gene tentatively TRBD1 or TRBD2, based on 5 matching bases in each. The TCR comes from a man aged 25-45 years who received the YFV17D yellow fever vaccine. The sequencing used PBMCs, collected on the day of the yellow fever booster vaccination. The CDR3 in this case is CASSPGLQTQYF. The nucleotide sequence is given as TGTGCCAGCAGCCCGGGGCTCCAGACCCAGTACTTC.